The rows below give T cell receptor beta chains drawn from one sample of a study of T cell responses to AZD1222 COVID-19 vaccine. Sequenced by immunoSEQ multiplex PCR; TCRdb stores in-frame clones only, minus some. The table records about 140,000 clones, about 88% of them present only once. Sequenced material: peripheral blood, taken 28 days after the second AZD1222 dose. These TCRs come from an adult who received the AZD1222 COVID-19 vaccine. The CDR3 runs from the conserved cysteine through the conserved F or W. Fields, in order: J gene, D gene, clone size, V gene, CDR3 DNA, CDR3 protein. The D gene is left open where the match is weak. Only some rows state a clone size, as once, few, many or a class for expanded clones.

>TRBJ2-5|TRBD1|.|TRBV27
TGTGCCAGCAGTTCTGACAGGGGTTACCAAGAGACCCAGTACTTC
CASSSDRGYQETQYF
>TRBJ2-1|.|once|TRBV11-1
TGTGCCAGCAGCTTAATGCAATATGAGCAGTTCTTC
CASSLMQYEQFF
>TRBJ1-5|.|.|TRBV28
TGTGCCAGCAGTTTATATAGGGTGGGGCATGGGGCCCAGCATTTT
CASSLYRVGHGAQHF
>TRBJ1-1|.|.|TRBV18
TGTGCCAGCTCACCAAAAGCCCTGAACACTGAAGCTTTCTTT
CASSPKALNTEAFF
>TRBJ2-7|.|.|TRBV5-1
TGCGCCAGCAGTCTCGGCGGGGATCGGGACGAGCAGTACTTC
CASSLGGDRDEQYF
>TRBJ1-2|.|.|TRBV3-1/TRBV3-2
TGTGCCAGCAGCCAAGGGGACCTCGGCAAGAGTGGCTACACCTTC
CASSQGDLGKSGYTF
>TRBJ1-1|.|.|TRBV6-5
TGTGCCAGCAGTTACTCAGCCGCAGGGTTAGAAGCTTTCTTT
CASSYSAAGLEAFF
>TRBJ1-2|TRBD1|.|TRBV7-9
TGTGCCAGCAGCTTAGGAGAAAGGACAGGGTATGGCTACACCTTC
CASSLGERTGYGYTF
>TRBJ1-3|.|.|TRBV5-4
TGTGCCAGCAGCCCGGACTTGGACAGCAGAGGAAACACCATATATTTT
CASSPDLDSRGNTIYF
>TRBJ2-1|TRBD2|.|TRBV29-1
TGCAGCGTTGACGGCGGGGGTCAAAGCTCCTACAATGAGCAGTTCTTC
CSVDGGGQSSYNEQFF
>TRBJ1-1|.|.|TRBV21-1
TGTGCCACCTCGGGCGGACAGCTGAACACTGAAGCTTTCTTT
CATSGGQLNTEAFF
>TRBJ1-1|.|.|TRBV6-5
TGTGCCAGCAGCCGAGGGGAGATGAACACTGAAGCTTTCTTT
CASSRGEMNTEAFF
>TRBJ2-5|.|.|TRBV6-1
TGTGCCAGCAGTGAGGACCAAGAGACCCAGTACTTC
CASSEDQETQYF
>TRBJ2-7|TRBD2|.|TRBV7-2
TGTGCCAGCAGCCAGATAGCGGGAGGGCCCGGTTACGAGCAGTACTTC
CASSQIAGGPGYEQYF
>TRBJ1-3|.|.|TRBV7-2
TGTGCCAGCAGCCTAGACAGCCTCTCTGGAAACACCATATATTTT
CASSLDSLSGNTIYF
>TRBJ1-2|TRBD1|once|TRBV4-3
TGCGCCAGCAGCCAAGAAGACAGGGGAACGTATGGCTACACCTTC
CASSQEDRGTYGYTF
>TRBJ1-6|.|.|TRBV30
TGTGCCTGGAGTTCGGGGTTTAATTCACCCCTCCACTTT
CAWSSGFNSPLHF
>TRBJ2-1|.|.|TRBV2
TGTGCCAGCAGCCATTTGGACGGAAACTCCTACAATGAGCAGTTCTTC
CASSHLDGNSYNEQFF
>TRBJ1-5|.|.|TRBV27
TGTGCCAGCAGTTTACAGGGAAATAGCAATCAGCCCCAGCATTTT
CASSLQGNSNQPQHF
>TRBJ1-6|TRBD1|.|TRBV7-9
TGTGCCAGCAGCTTACTCGTTAACCGGGACAGAAATTCACCCCTCCACTTT
CASSLLVNRDRNSPLHF
>TRBJ1-2|.|.|TRBV11-2
TGTGCCAGCAGCTCAGTAAGGTACCCCATGAGGTACACCTTC
CASSSVRYPMRYTF
>TRBJ2-3|.|.|TRBV14
TGTGCCAGCAGCCTGGCACGCCCAGATACGCAGTATTTT
CASSLARPDTQYF
>TRBJ2-7|.|.|TRBV7-8
TGTGCCAGCAGCTTAGAGTTCAAGGAGCAGTACTTC
CASSLEFKEQYF
>TRBJ1-1|.|.|TRBV11-2
TGTGCCAGCAGCTCCTCGCTTGGGGGTACTGAAGCTTTCTTT
CASSSSLGGTEAFF
>TRBJ2-1|.|.|TRBV4-1
TGCGCCAGCAGCCCGGCGATAGGGGAGCAGTTCTTC
CASSPAIGEQFF
>TRBJ2-5|.|.|TRBV2
TGTGCCAGCAGTATCCAAGAGACCCAGTACTTC
CASSIQETQYF
>TRBJ1-2|.|.|TRBV28
TGTGCCAGCAGTTTGCGACCCGGGATCCGAGGGGGCTACACCTTC
CASSLRPGIRGGYTF
>TRBJ2-5|.|.|TRBV9
TGTGCCAGCAGCGTAGAGCCCCGAGAGACCCAGTACTTC
CASSVEPRETQYF
>TRBJ1-5|TRBD1|.|TRBV27
TGTGCCAGCAGTCCGGGACAGGGGGCCCTTTTTAGCAATCAGCCCCAGCATTTT
CASSPGQGALFSNQPQHF
>TRBJ2-7|.|.|TRBV7-3
TGTGCCAGCAGCTTAGGCGTTTCAAATCGGGGCGAGCAGTACTTC
CASSLGVSNRGEQYF
>TRBJ1-5|.|.|TRBV19
TGTGCCAGCCGGTCTTTCAATCAGCCCCAGCATTTT
CASRSFNQPQHF
>TRBJ2-1|TRBD2|.|TRBV11-2
TGTGCCAGCAGCCCCCCGGGGGGAGGAGGGGCAGGGCAGTTCTTC
CASSPPGGGGAGQFF
>TRBJ2-1|TRBD2|.|TRBV5-4
TGTGCCAGCAGCCCCCGACTAGCGGGTCATAATGAGCAGTTCTTC
CASSPRLAGHNEQFF
>TRBJ2-7|.|.|TRBV5-1
TGCGCCAGCAGCTCCCAAGGGGGAGGATACGAGCAGTACTTC
CASSSQGGGYEQYF
>TRBJ2-1|TRBD2|few|TRBV15
TGTGCCACCAGCAGAGGCGGGGGCTCCTACAATGAGCAGTTCTTC
CATSRGGGSYNEQFF
>TRBJ1-3|TRBD1|.|TRBV6-5
TGTGCCAGCAGGACAGGGGGCGGGAACACCATATATTTT
CASRTGGGNTIYF
>TRBJ2-5|.|.|TRBV29-1
TGCAGCGTTGATAGGGAGACCCAGTACTTC
CSVDRETQYF
>TRBJ1-6|.|.|TRBV19
TGTGCCAGTAGTATAGGACGGTCTCACGACAAACCACCCCTCCACTTT
CASSIGRSHDKPPLHF
>TRBJ1-3|.|.|TRBV18
TGTGCCAGCTCACCGGAGAATGGGGGAAACACCATATATTTT
CASSPENGGNTIYF
>TRBJ2-3|TRBD1|.|TRBV6-4
TGTGCCAGCAGTGACACCAGGGGGTCGGGAGATACGCAGTATTTT
CASSDTRGSGDTQYF
>TRBJ2-7|.|.|TRBV10-2
TGCGCCAGCACCGGAAGGACCCGCTCCTACGAGCAGTACTTC
CASTGRTRSYEQYF
>TRBJ1-1|.|.|TRBV2
TGTGCCAGCAAGTCCCAGGGGCTCTCGGACACTGAAGCTTTCTTT
CASKSQGLSDTEAFF
>TRBJ2-1|.|.|TRBV6-5
TGTGCCAGTTGGGAGGTCTACAATGAGCAGTTCTTC
CASWEVYNEQFF
>TRBJ1-1|TRBD1|.|TRBV6-5
TGTGCCAGCAGAGGACAGGGGGCTGAAGCTTTCTTT
CASRGQGAEAFF
>TRBJ2-1|TRBD2|.|TRBV30
TGTGCCTGGAGGTCGCTAGCGGGAGTAAGGGATGAGCAGTTCTTC
CAWRSLAGVRDEQFF
>TRBJ2-2|TRBD2|.|TRBV27
TGTGCCAGCAGTCCCAGACTAGCGGGGCTGGGGACCGGGGAGCTGTTTTTT
CASSPRLAGLGTGELFF
>TRBJ2-7|.|.|TRBV28
TGTGCCAGCAGTGTATTGAGCGACGGGGACAACTCCTACGAGCAGTACTTC
CASSVLSDGDNSYEQYF
>TRBJ2-3|TRBD2|.|TRBV9
TGTGCCAGCAGCTCCCGGGGGAGCGGGGGGCTCACAGATACGCAGTATTTT
CASSSRGSGGLTDTQYF
>TRBJ2-7|.|.|TRBV12-3/TRBV12-4
TGTGCCAGCAGCCGTGACAGGTCCTACGAGCAGTACTTC
CASSRDRSYEQYF
>TRBJ1-1|.|.|TRBV7-8
TGTGCCAGCAGCCCCGAGGCGAGGGTTGAAGCTTTCTTT
CASSPEARVEAFF
>TRBJ2-2|TRBD1|.|TRBV5-6
TGTGCCAGCAGCCTCGACAGGGGGAGATCCGGGGAGCTGTTTTTT
CASSLDRGRSGELFF
>TRBJ2-7|.|.|TRBV6-5
TGTGCCAGCAAGGGGCAGGAGAACTACGAGCAGTACTTC
CASKGQENYEQYF
>TRBJ2-3|.|few|TRBV19
TGTGCCAGTGGGGTGGCAGGGACCCTAACAGATACGCAGTATTTT
CASGVAGTLTDTQYF